Listed here are 14 T cell receptor beta chains from one sample, sequenced in a study of blood T cells in healthy people across ages. Primed by a sample-barcoded 5' primer and a J-beta primer mix, a second PCR proceeded for about 7 to 11 cycles. One entry per CDR3 protein, called by TCRdb with MiXCR from the 5' RACE reads. The sample records roughly 1,500,000 distinct CDR3 sequences, roughly 32% being singletons. Material: blood. The origin of the receptors is a woman between 25 and 40 years old in good health.

There are many counts of this clonotype. The rearrangement uses TRBV10-3 and TRBJ2-1; no clear D gene. The germline gives CDR1 ENHRY, CDR2 SYGVKD. V was trimmed by 5 bases and J by 4 bases, leaving 9 bases between them. This CDR3 has 13 residues. Here the CDR3 DNA reads TGTGCCATCAGTCCCTCCCAGTACAATGAGCAGTTCTTC. As protein: CAISPSQYNEQFF.

This clonotype showed up just a few times. A read error may produce the germline difference seen at one junction end. The V gene is TRBV27, the J gene TRBJ2-7; possibly TRBD1 for D (6 bases). This CDR3 contains 15 residues. Germline V CDR1 and CDR2: MNHEY, SMNVEV (reference sequence). CDR3 nucleotides: TGTGCCGGCAGACCTACAGGGAGTGAAATCTACGAGCAGTACTTC. The encoded protein is CAGRPTGSEIYEQYF.

Details on this clonotype: Since a much larger clone is just one base distant, this may be a read error. The chain joins TRBV3-1 to TRBJ1-2; D not certain. Trimming left V 2 bases short and J 7 bases short, with 17 bases between. The CDR3 contains 15 residues. Germline CDR1 LGHDT, CDR2 YNNKEL (reference sequence). The CDR3 DNA sequence: TGTGCCAGCAGCCAAACCCAAGGCATGGCCGGTGGCTACACCTTC. Translation: CASSQTQGMAGGYTF.

A note on this clonotype: A much larger clone differs from this one at a single base, so this may be a read error. V usage is TRBV6-5 and J usage is TRBJ1-1, with TRBD1 identical over 7 bases. The CDR3 has 13 amino acids. With V trimmed by 6 bases and J by 4 bases, 5 bases remained unmatched. Germline loops: CDR1 MNHEY, CDR2 SVGAGI. The CDR3 spells CASSKTGSTEAFF. In nucleotides, the CDR3 is TGTGCCAGCAGCAAGACAGGGAGCACTGAAGCTTTCTTT.

This clonotype was counted a few times. CDR3 sequence (DNA): TGTGCCAGCAGTCATTCGTACGGGGGCGGGGAGACCCAGTACTTC. Residues: CASSHSYGGGETQYF. This chain uses TRBV6-2 or TRBV6-3 with TRBJ2-5; tentatively, D is TRBD1 or TRBD2 (6 bases each). Germline V CDR1 and CDR2: MNHEY, SVGEGT. V shed 5 bases and J shed 5 bases, with 18 bases lying between them. CDR3 length equals 15 residues.

The table lists this clonotype with a few counts. The genes are TRBV20-1 and TRBJ2-5, with 14 bases identical to TRBD2. The germline V gene has CDR1 DFQATT and CDR2 SNEGSKA (reference sequence). The CDR3 has 14 residues. J lost 5 bases, V lost 3 bases, and 2 bases had no gene match. The CDR3 loop is CSARGLAGDETQYF. The CDR3 DNA follows: TGCAGTGCTAGGGGACTAGCGGGGGACGAGACCCAGTACTTC.

For this clonotype: Its ends do not fully match the called genes, so a read error is possible. This sequence joins TRBV7-9 and TRBJ2-7; 11 bases map to TRBD1. The CDR3 runs to 15 residues. CDR1 and CDR2 from the germline V gene are SEHNR and FQNEAQ (reference sequence). CDR3 sequence reads: CAGSSLGQGALEQYF. CDR3 DNA: TGTGCCGGCAGCTCGCTCGGACAGGGGGCCCTCGAGCAGTACTTC.

The table lists this clonotype with many counts. The J gene is TRBJ2-5, the V gene TRBV6-1; possible D gene TRBD2, 6 bases. CDR1 and CDR2 from the germline V gene are MNHNS and SASEGT. V was shortened by 6 bases and J by 0 bases, with 11 bases between the two germline ends. CDR3 length: 14 residues. This CDR3 reads CASSPGLDQETQYF. CDR3 DNA: TGTGCCAGCAGCCCGGGACTCGACCAAGAGACCCAGTACTTC.

This clonotype was seen a handful of times. The chain carries TRBV20-1 and TRBJ1-1; D may be TRBD1 (5 bases). V shed 7 bases and J shed 0 bases, with 12 bases lying between them. The CDR3 extends over 13 amino acids. Germline V CDR1 and CDR2: DFQATT, SNEGSKA (reference sequence). Written as DNA, the CDR3 is TGCAGTGTTTCGGGACTAATGAACACTGAAGCTTTCTTT. Its protein is CSVSGLMNTEAFF.

The chain joins TRBV6-4 to TRBJ2-3, with 10 nucleotides matching TRBD2. V shed 4 bases and J 4 bases; nucleotides not matched to a gene: 5. The CDR3 is 15 residues long. CDR1 is MRHNA and CDR2 is SNTAGT in the germline V gene. The CDR3 DNA is TGTGCCAGCAGTGCGGCCAGCGGGGGGGCAGATACGCAGTATTTT. Translated: CASSAASGGADTQYF.

This clonotype has only a few counts. J is TRBJ2-7 and V is TRBV28; no clear D. The germline V and J ends were trimmed by 3 bases and 2 bases, with 8 bases remaining between them. The V gene's germline CDR1 is MDHEN and CDR2 SYDVKM. CDR3 length equals 13 residues. CDR3 in amino acids: CASSFLNPYEQYF. CDR3 sequence (DNA): TGTGCCAGCAGTTTCCTAAACCCCTACGAGCAGTACTTC.

This clonotype came up many times. This rearrangement joins TRBV20-1 to TRBJ2-7; TRBD2 matches 7 bases. The CDR3 covers 16 residues. V trimming: 3 bases; J trimming: 3 bases; junction bases outside the gene matches: 14. The V gene's germline CDR1 is DFQATT and CDR2 SNEGSKA (reference sequence). This CDR3 reads CSASGTSATARYEQYF. The CDR3 nucleotides read TGCAGTGCTAGCGGTACTAGCGCAACCGCTCGCTACGAGCAGTACTTC.

This clonotype was detected ten times or more. The V call is TRBV7-9, the J call TRBJ2-7, with D uncertain. CDR1 is SEHNR and CDR2 is FQNEAQ in the germline V gene (reference sequence). CDR3 size: 14 residues. Trimming removed 1 base at V and 2 bases at J, with 9 bases between. The DNA of the CDR3 is TGTGCCAGCAGCTTAGAAGGCGGACCCTACGAGCAGTACTTC. Translating gives CASSLEGGPYEQYF. Full variable domain (outside the CDR3, taken from reference TRBV7-9 and TRBJ2-7): DTGVSQNPRHKITKRGQNVTFRCDPISEHNRLYWYRQTLGQGPEFLTYFQNEAQLEKSRLLSDRFSAERPKGSFSTLEIQRTEQGDSAMYLCASSLEGGPYEQYFGPGTRLTVT.

This clonotype has ten or more counts. The chain is built from TRBV12-3 or TRBV12-4 and TRBJ2-7; maybe TRBD1 (6 bases). There are 15 residues in the CDR3. With 3 bases removed from V and 3 bases from J, the gap between germline ends came to 15 bases. The CDR3 sequence is CASSLFPRTDYEQYF. The DNA of the CDR3 is TGTGCCAGCAGTTTGTTTCCGCGGACAGACTACGAGCAGTACTTC.